This entry is about one T cell receptor (beta chain). This sample was taken from a study of control samples from healthy donors and cancer patients. Data came from immunoSEQ multiplex PCR; TCRdb stores just in-frame clones and leaves some out. This sample has about 98,000 clones; over 60% occur once, and the top ten carry about 10%. Germline-derived CDR1 and CDR2 are SGHTA and FQGNSA. V lost 5 bases, J lost 2 bases, and 12 bases lay in between. CDR3 length equals 14 residues. The sample comprised blood. The chain recombines TRBV7-2 with TRBJ1-1; D ambiguous. The sequence was obtained from a woman aged 30 to 39 in good health. The DNA for the CDR3 is TGTGCCAGCAGCCCCCCGGGCAGAAACACTGAAGCTTTCTTT. This encodes CASSPPGRNTEAFF. Based on the CDR3 plus reference TRBV7-2 and TRBJ1-1, the full variable domain is GAGVSQSPSNKVTEKGKDVELRCDPISGHTALYWYRQSLGQGLEFLIYFQGNSAPDKSGLPSDRFSAERTGGSVSTLTIQRTQQEDSAVYLCASSPPGRNTEAFFGQGTRLTVV.